This T cell receptor (beta chain) is from a study of vaccination effects on CD4 cells after COVID-19 (dated by TCRdb to 2021 to 2024). Regarding the study in general: Each participant received two doses of an mRNA SARS-CoV-2 vaccine, either BNT162b2 or mRNA-1273. SARS-CoV-2 spike-specific CD4+ TCR repertoires were compared before and after mRNA vaccination in COVID-19 convalescent patients and in infection-naive vaccine recipients. The full study included around ten COVID-19 convalescent patients and a few SARS-CoV-2-naive healthy vaccine recipients. Cultures from other donors in the study were sequenced with the Oncomine TCR Beta short-read assay on an Illumina iSeq 100.

Results and caveats for the whole study, not just this receptor: Among healthy vaccine recipients, nearly all vaccine-induced clones were SARS-CoV-2 mono-reactive, and only 1 of 255 was cross-reactive with common cold coronaviruses. Only a small number of convalescent patients were included, and no early post-infection timepoints were available, which limited the study. Marked clonal contraction was observed in both infection-induced and vaccine-induced clones at late post-vaccination timepoints, consistent with waning T cell responses.

In the ViraFEST assay, PBMC were stimulated with viral peptide pools, and antigen-specific CD4+ T cell clonotypes were then identified by expansion using TCR sequencing. After 10 days of culture, CD4+ T cells were isolated with the EasySep CD4+ T cell isolation kit. Negative nucleocapsid antibody results before and after vaccination confirmed that the healthy vaccine recipients had no prior SARS-CoV-2 infection. Approximately 2 million PBMC per well were cultured with about 9.6 ug/ml peptides in IMDM containing approximately 4.5% human AB serum, 8.5 to 10 IU/ml IL-2 and gentamicin. On days 3 and 7, half of the culture medium was replaced with fresh IL-2-containing medium. Unless noted otherwise, every peptide stimulation condition was cultured in triplicate wells. Using Ficoll-Paque Plus gradient centrifugation, PBMC were separated from whole blood and then either used fresh or cryopreserved at -140C. The overlapping peptide pools covered the spike proteins of SARS-CoV-2 and of the common cold coronaviruses HCoV-NL63, HCoV-OC43 and HCoV-229E. Genomic DNA was extracted from cultured CD4+ T cells with the QIAamp micro DNA kit.

Comment on this clone: The target of this receptor is not known. Nothing much larger sits one base from this clone, and base qualities are not available.

Reading the germline V gene gives CDR1 SGHRS and CDR2 YFSETQ. V is pruned by 0 bases and J by 4 bases, leaving 10 bases of the junction without a gene match. Counted from cysteine to phenylalanine, this CDR3 has 17 amino acids. The CDR3 DNA has 51 bases and is translated from base 1. Library construction relied on the immunoSEQ multiplex PCR assay. DNA from the cultured and isolated CD4+ T cells underwent TCR beta CDR3 sequencing. For the original study's pipeline: Non-productive TCR sequences were removed and reads were trimmed to the CDR3 region, keeping CDR3s of at least 7 amino acids. Antigen-specific clonotypes were identified using the MANAFEST web app by comparison of expansion in peptide wells against reference cultures. To count as positive, a clone had to show expansion at FDR<0.05 compared with the reference and with all other wells, an odds ratio above 5, and a frequency above 0.1% in two replicate wells. Cross-reactive clonotypes were defined as significantly expanded in SARS-CoV-2 spike wells and in at least one common cold coronavirus spike condition. Using the stringdist R package, CDR3 similarity was measured by Levenshtein distance, and unrooted trees were constructed with ape in R 3.6.1. Entries here come from immuneACCESS through TCRdb and include only in-frame sequences with V and J called. Some clones fail to appear in such tables; in the studies checked, an unresolved V gene covers under half of the shortfall, and the cause of the remainder is unknown. Clone size and V and J calls were adopted from that table, with D and trimming inferred from the DNA. The sample yields 37,000 or so clones; less than 70% were counted once. Of the sample, under 15% falls within the top ten clones.

The receptor comes from a human donor who received a COVID-19 vaccine. The sequences come from CD4+ T cells from PBMCs cultured with HCoV-OC43 spike peptides, collected before COVID-19 vaccination. Taken with the paper, the label for cell subset or site translates to: HCoV-OC43 spike overlapping peptide pool stimulation. The chain is encoded by TRBV5-1 joined to TRBJ2-5, with 9 junctional bases fitting TRBD2. The CDR3 in this case is CASSLGRLAAGGETQYF. The sequenced DNA: TGCGCCAGCAGCTTGGGCCGACTAGCGGCTGGGGGAGAGACCCAGTACTTC. The full variable domain, completed from the reference TRBV5-1 and TRBJ2-5 proteins outside the CDR3, reads KAGVTQTPRYLIKTRGQQVTLSCSPISGHRSVSWYQQTPGQGLQFLFEYFSETQRNKGNFPGRFSGRQFSNSRSEMNVSTLELGDSALYLCASSLGRLAAGGETQYFGPGTRLLVL.